The 4 T cell receptor beta chains listed next were all sequenced from one sample in a study of cytomegalovirus exposure and HLA in healthy donors. A multiplex PCR was run with 60 Vbeta primers and 13 Jbeta primers. Sequencing used immunoSEQ multiplex PCR; TCRdb keeps in-frame clones, though not all of them. The sample consists of 110,000 to 150,000 clones, roughly four fifths of them appearing once. The sequencing input was PBMCs. The source of these receptors is a man younger than 35 in good health and CMV-seropositive.

This chain connects TRBV2 to TRBJ1-5; perhaps TRBD1 as D (6 bases). The V gene lost 5 bases and the J gene lost 3 bases, with 11 bases spanning the gap. Germline V lookup: CDR1 SNHLY, CDR2 FYNNEI. This CDR3 spans 14 amino acids. The CDR3 protein is CASSYRVTNQPQHF. The CDR3 bases are TGTGCCAGCAGTTACAGGGTAACCAATCAGCCCCAGCATTTT.

The chain is built from TRBV29-1 and TRBJ2-4; D unclear. The germline V and J ends were trimmed by 3 bases and 1 base, with 4 bases remaining between them. Per germline, CDR1 SQVTM and CDR2 ANQGSEA. The CDR3 sequence is 12 residues long. The CDR3 sequence: CSVEEAKNIQYF. The CDR3 coding sequence is TGCAGCGTTGAGGAGGCCAAAAACATTCAGTACTTC.

V is TRBV30 and J is TRBJ1-1, with no clear D. V was trimmed by 2 bases and J by 1 base, leaving 11 bases between them. CDR3 size: 14 residues. The germline gives CDR1 GTSNPN, CDR2 SVGIG (reference sequence). CDR3 sequence: CAWSLTTGNTEAFF. The CDR3 DNA is TGTGCCTGGAGTCTTACTACGGGGAACACTGAAGCTTTCTTT.

The rearrangement joins TRBV7-2 to TRBJ2-5, with D hard to call. The germline CDR1 and CDR2 sequences are SGHTA and FQGNSA. V gave up 6 bases and J gave up 5 bases, with 7 bases separating them. CDR3 length: 11 amino acids. CDR3 coding DNA: TGTGCCAGCAGTTTACAGGAGACCCAGTACTTC. Residues: CASSLQETQYF.